The source of this T cell receptor (beta chain) is a study of blood T cell repertoires in COVID-19. Overall study context: The study drew acute and convalescent COVID-19 samples from the United States, Italy and Spain.

The Seattle site enrolled patients during active infection and followed them longitudinally. As originally analysed: For nucleated cells, counts were estimated from reference gene primer amplification. Only in-frame clones appear in the TCRdb table, and some are missing; sequencing was by immunoSEQ multiplex PCR. That table gives V, J and clone size, and the DNA gave D and trimming. Of 250,000 to 300,000 clones listed, about nine tenths are singletons. CDR1 and CDR2 from the germline V gene are MNHEY and SMNVEV (reference sequence). The CDR3 has 18 residues. The trim removed 4 bases at V and 2 bases at J, leaving 11 bases unmatched.

This TCR was sampled from a woman aged 30 to 39 with COVID-19, enrolled during active disease. The chain uses TRBV27 and TRBJ2-6; 7 nucleotides line up with TRBD1. Source material: peripheral blood. The DNA of the CDR3 is TGTGCCAGCAGTTCACAGGGGTCGCTCCTCACTGGGGCCAACGTCCTGACTTTC. The encoded protein is CASSSQGSLLTGANVLTF.